This T cell receptor beta chain was documented in a study of blood T cell repertoires in COVID-19. For the study at large: Both acute and convalescent COVID-19 samples were obtained from the United States, Italy and Spain.

Clones were read by immunoSEQ multiplex PCR, and TCRdb kept only the in-frame ones, dropping some. The profile covers 340,000 or so clones, with about nine tenths appearing a single time and 1% taken by the ten largest. CDR1 is LGHNA and CDR2 is YSLEER in the germline V gene. The CDR3 is made up of 15 amino acids. J was trimmed by 4 bases and V by 4 bases; bases with no gene match: 7. The specimen was peripheral blood. The chain joins TRBV4-3 to TRBJ2-4, with 7 nucleotides matching TRBD1. The source of this sequence is a man between 50 and 59 years old with active or convalescent COVID-19. The DNA of the CDR3 is TGCGCCAGCAGCCCTACAGGGGATGCGAAAAACATTCAGTACTTC. Amino acids: CASSPTGDAKNIQYF.